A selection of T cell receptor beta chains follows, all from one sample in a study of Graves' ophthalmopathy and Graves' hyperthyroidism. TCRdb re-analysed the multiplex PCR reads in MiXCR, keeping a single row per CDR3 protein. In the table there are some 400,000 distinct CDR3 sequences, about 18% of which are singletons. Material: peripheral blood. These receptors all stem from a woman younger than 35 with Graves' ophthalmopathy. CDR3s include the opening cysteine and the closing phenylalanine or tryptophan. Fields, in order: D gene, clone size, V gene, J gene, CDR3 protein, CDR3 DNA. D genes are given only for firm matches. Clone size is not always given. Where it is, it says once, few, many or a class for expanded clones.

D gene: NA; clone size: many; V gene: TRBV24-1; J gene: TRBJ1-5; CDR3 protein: CATSDFASNQPQHF; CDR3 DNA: TGTGCCACCAGTGATTTCGCCAGCAATCAGCCCCAGCATTTT
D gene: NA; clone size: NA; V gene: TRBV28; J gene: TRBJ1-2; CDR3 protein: CASRLTAGATYGYTF; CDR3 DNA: TGTGCCAGCCGATTAACAGCAGGGGCCACCTATGGCTACACCTTC
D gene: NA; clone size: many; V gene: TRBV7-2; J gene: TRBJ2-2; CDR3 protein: CASSLGGLATGELFF; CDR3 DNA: TGTGCCAGCAGCTTGGGGGGGCTGGCTACCGGGGAGCTGTTTTTT
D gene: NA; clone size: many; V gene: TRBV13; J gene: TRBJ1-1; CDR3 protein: CASSLDGGLGTEAFF; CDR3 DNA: TGTGCCAGCAGCTTAGACGGTGGGTTGGGGACTGAAGCTTTCTTT
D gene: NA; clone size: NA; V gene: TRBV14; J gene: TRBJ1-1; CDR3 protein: CASSRTLGDFTEAFF; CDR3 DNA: TGTGCCAGCAGCCGGACCCTGGGAGACTTCACTGAAGCTTTCTTT
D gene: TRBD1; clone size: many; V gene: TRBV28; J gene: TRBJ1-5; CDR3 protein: CASSPRDRASNQPQHF; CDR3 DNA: TGTGCCAGCAGTCCTCGGGACAGAGCTAGCAATCAGCCCCAGCATTTT
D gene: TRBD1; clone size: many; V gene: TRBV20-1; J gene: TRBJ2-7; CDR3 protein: CRGQGAGNEQYF; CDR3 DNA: TGCCGGGGACAGGGGGCTGGAAACGAGCAGTACTTC
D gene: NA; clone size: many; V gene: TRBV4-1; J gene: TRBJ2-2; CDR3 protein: CASSQGLMTGELFF; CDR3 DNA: TGCGCCAGCAGCCAAGGTCTAATGACCGGGGAGCTGTTTTTT
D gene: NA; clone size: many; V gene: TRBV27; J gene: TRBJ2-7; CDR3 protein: CASSPRLAGAPYEQYF; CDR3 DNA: TGTGCCAGCAGTCCCCGGCTAGCTGGAGCTCCCTACGAGCAGTACTTC
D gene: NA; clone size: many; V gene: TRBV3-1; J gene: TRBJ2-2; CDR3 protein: CASRRDYSLNTGELFF; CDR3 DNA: TGTGCCAGCAGGCGTGACTACTCCCTGAACACCGGGGAGCTGTTTTTT
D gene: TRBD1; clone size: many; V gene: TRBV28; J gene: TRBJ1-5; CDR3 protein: CASRILGQISNQPQHF; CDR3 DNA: TGTGCCAGCCGTATTTTGGGACAGATAAGCAATCAGCCCCAGCATTTT
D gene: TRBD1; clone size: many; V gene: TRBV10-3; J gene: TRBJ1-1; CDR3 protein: CAGRDRGLNTEAFF; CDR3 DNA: TGTGCTGGACGGGACAGGGGGCTTAACACTGAAGCTTTCTTT
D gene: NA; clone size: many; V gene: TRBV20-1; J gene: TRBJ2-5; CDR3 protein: CSARDGPETQYF; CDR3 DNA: TGCAGTGCTAGGGACGGGCCCGAGACCCAGTACTTC
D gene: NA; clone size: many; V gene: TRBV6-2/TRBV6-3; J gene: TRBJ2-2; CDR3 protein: CASAPEVRRELFF; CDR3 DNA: TGTGCCAGCGCCCCCGAGGTCCGGCGGGAGCTGTTTTTT
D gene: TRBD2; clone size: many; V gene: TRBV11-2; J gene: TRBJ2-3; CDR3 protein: CASSLGSGGSLTDTQYF; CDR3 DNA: TGTGCCAGCAGCTTGGGTAGCGGGGGGAGCCTCACAGATACGCAGTATTTT
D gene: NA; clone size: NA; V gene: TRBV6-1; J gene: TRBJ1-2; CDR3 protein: CASSPSPLQGHGYTF; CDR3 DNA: TGTGCCAGCAGCCCCTCCCCCCTCCAGGGCCATGGCTACACCTTC
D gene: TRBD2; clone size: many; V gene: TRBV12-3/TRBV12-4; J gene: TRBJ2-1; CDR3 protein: CASKTGTSGGRNEQFF; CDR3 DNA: TGTGCCAGCAAAACCGGGACTAGCGGGGGGAGGAATGAGCAGTTCTTC
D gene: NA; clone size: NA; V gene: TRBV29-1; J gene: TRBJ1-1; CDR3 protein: CSVDGRVRDEAFF; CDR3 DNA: TGCAGCGTTGACGGCAGGGTACGTGATGAAGCTTTCTTT
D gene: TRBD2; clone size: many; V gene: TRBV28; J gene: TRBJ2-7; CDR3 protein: CASRGVTYEQYF; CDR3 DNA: TGTGCCAGCCGGGGGGTAACCTACGAGCAGTACTTC
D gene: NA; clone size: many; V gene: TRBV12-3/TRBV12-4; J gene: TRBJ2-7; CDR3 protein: CASSPDLALSSYEQYF; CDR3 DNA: TGTGCCAGCAGTCCCGACTTGGCGTTAAGCTCCTACGAGCAGTACTTC
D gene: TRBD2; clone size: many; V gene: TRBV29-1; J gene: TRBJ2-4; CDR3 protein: CSVEDKRGSKNIQYF; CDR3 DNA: TGCAGCGTTGAAGATAAGCGGGGAAGCAAAAACATTCAGTACTTC
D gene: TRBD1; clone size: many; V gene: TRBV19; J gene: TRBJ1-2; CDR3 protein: CASSPQGAANYGYTF; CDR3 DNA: TGTGCCAGTAGTCCTCAGGGGGCAGCTAACTATGGCTACACCTTC
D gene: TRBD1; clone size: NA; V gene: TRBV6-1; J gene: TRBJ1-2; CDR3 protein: CASAYRGMSGYTF; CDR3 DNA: TGTGCCAGCGCGTACAGGGGAATGAGTGGCTACACCTTC
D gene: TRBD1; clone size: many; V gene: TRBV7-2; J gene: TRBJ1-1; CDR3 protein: CASRDRALEAFF; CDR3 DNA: TGTGCCAGCAGGGACAGGGCGCTCGAAGCTTTCTTT
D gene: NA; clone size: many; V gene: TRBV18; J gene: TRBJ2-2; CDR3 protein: CASSPLRGSGELFF; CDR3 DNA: TGTGCCAGCTCACCACTTCGGGGTTCTGGGGAGCTGTTTTTT
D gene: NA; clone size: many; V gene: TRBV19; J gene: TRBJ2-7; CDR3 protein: CASSIDRRSSYEQYF; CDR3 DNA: TGTGCCAGTAGTATAGATCGGCGGAGCTCCTACGAGCAGTACTTC
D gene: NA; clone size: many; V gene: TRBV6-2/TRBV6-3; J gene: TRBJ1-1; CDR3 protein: CASTDPGDDAFF; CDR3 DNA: TGTGCCAGCACCGACCCAGGGGACGATGCTTTCTTT
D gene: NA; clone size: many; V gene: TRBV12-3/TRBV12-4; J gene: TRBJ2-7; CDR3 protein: CASSSRGTVVSEQYF; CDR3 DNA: TGTGCCAGCAGTTCTCGCGGGACAGTGGTCTCCGAGCAGTACTTC
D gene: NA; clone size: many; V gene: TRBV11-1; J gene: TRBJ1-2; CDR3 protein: CASSLEGRDRYYYGYTF; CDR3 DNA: TGTGCCAGCAGCTTAGAGGGGCGGGACCGCTACTACTATGGCTACACCTTC
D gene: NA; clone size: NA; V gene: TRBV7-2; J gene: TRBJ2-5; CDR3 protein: CASSLAGGLETQYF; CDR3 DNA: TGTGCCAGCAGCTTAGCTGGGGGCTTGGAGACCCAGTACTTC
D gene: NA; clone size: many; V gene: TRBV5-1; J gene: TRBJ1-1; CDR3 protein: CASSLRFLQGTEAFF; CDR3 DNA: TGCGCCAGCAGCTTGAGGTTCCTGCAGGGCACTGAAGCTTTCTTT
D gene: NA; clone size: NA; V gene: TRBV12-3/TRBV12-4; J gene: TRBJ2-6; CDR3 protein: CASRSSSGANVLTF; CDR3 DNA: TGTGCCAGCAGGAGCTCGTCTGGGGCCAACGTCCTGACTTTC
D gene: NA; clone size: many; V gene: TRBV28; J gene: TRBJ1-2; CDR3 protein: CASSPLSTTPLANYGYTF; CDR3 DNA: TGTGCCAGCAGCCCTCTCTCGACAACCCCTTTGGCTAACTATGGCTACACCTTC
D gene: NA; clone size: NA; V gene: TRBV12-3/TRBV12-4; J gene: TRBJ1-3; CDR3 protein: CASSLGRRSGNTIYF; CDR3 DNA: TGTGCCAGCAGTTTAGGTCGGCGCTCTGGAAACACCATATATTTT
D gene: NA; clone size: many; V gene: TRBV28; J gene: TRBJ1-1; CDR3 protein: CASSYPSRNTEAFF; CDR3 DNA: TGTGCCAGCAGCTACCCCTCCCGGAACACTGAAGCTTTCTTT
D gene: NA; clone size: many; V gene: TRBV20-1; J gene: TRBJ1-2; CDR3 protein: CSAGLAVGLNYGYTF; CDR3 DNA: TGCAGTGCCGGGTTGGCGGTGGGACTTAACTATGGCTACACCTTC
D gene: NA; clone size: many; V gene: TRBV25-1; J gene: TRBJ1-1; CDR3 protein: CASSLGATEAFF; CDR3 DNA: TGTGCCAGCAGTCTGGGGGCCACTGAAGCTTTCTTT
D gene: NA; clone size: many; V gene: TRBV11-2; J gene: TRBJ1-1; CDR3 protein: CASSSVNTEAFF; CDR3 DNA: TGTGCCAGCAGCTCGGTGAACACTGAAGCTTTCTTT
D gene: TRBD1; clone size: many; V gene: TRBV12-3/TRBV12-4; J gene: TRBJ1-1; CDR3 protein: CASSFGTEVLAFF; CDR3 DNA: TGTGCCAGCAGTTTCGGGACAGAAGTCTTAGCTTTCTTT
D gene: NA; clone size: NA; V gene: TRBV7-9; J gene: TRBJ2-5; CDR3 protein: CASSLPGTETQYF; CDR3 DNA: TGTGCCAGCAGCTTACCCGGGACAGAGACCCAGTACTTC
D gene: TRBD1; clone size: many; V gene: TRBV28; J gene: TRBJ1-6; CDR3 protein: CASSPTTRQGNGSPLHF; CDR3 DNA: TGTGCCAGCAGCCCGACGACGCGACAGGGGAACGGCTCACCCCTCCACTTT